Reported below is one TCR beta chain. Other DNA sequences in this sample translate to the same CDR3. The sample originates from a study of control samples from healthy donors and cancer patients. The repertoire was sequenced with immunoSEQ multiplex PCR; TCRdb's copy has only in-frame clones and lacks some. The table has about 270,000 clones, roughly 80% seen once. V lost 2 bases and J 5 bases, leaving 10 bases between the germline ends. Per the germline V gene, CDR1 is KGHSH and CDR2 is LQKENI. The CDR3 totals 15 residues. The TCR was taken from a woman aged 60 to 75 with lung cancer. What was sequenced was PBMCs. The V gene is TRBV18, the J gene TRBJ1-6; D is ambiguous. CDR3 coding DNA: TGTGCCAGCTCACCAGGTCGGACCGATAATTCACCCCTCCACTTT. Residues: CASSPGRTDNSPLHF.